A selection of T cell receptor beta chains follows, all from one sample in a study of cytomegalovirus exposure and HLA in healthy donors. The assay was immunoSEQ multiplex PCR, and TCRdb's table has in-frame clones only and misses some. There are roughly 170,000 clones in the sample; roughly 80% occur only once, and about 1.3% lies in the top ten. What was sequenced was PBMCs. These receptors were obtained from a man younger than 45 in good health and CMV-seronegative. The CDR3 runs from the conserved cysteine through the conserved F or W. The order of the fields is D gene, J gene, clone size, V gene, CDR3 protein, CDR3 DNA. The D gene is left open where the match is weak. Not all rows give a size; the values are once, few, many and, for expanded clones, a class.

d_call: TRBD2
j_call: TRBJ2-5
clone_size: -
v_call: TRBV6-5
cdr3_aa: CASSYWTSGRQETQYF
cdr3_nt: TGTGCCAGCAGTTACTGGACTAGCGGGAGACAGGAGACCCAGTACTTC

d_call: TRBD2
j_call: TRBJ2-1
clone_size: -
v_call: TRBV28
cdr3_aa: CASSRGGYNEQFF
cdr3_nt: TGTGCCAGCAGCCGGGGGGGGTATAATGAGCAGTTCTTC

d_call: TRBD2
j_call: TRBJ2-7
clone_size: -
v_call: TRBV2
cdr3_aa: CASSERLAVTYEQYF
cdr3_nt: TGTGCCAGCAGTGAAAGACTAGCGGTCACCTACGAGCAGTACTTC

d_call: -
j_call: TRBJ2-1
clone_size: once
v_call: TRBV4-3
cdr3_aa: CASSQSSSRQFF
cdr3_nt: TGCGCCAGCAGCCAGTCTTCCTCTAGGCAGTTCTTC

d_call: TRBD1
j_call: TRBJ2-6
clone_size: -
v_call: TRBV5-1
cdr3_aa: CASSSGTAGSGANVLTF
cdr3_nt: TGCGCCAGCAGCTCGGGGACAGCCGGCTCTGGGGCCAACGTCCTGACTTTC

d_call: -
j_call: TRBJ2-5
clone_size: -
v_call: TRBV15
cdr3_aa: CATSRGDGGSETQYF
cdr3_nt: TGTGCCACCAGCAGAGGAGACGGGGGTTCGGAGACCCAGTACTTC

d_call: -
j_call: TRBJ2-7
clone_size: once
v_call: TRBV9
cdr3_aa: CASSVGGQGPAYEQYF
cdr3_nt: TGTGCCAGCAGCGTAGGGGGTCAGGGCCCTGCCTACGAGCAGTACTTC

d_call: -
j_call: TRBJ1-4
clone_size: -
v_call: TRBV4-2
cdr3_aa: CASSPREGGNEKLFF
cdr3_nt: TGTGCCAGCAGCCCCCGGGAGGGGGGAAATGAAAAACTGTTTTTT

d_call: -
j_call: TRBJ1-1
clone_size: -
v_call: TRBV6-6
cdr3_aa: CASSYSEAGDTEAFF
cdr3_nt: TGTGCCAGCAGTTACTCCGAAGCAGGGGACACTGAAGCTTTCTTT

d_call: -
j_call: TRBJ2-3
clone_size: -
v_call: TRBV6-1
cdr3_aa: CASSPLGTEGDTQYF
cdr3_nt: TGTGCCAGCAGCCCACTAGGCACGGAAGGGGATACGCAGTATTTT

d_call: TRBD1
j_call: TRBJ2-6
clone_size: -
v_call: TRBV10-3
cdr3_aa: CATGGQGSTGANVLTF
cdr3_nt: TGTGCCACCGGGGGACAGGGGTCGACTGGGGCCAACGTCCTGACTTTC

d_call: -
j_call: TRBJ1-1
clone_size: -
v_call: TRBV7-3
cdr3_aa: CASSSKAGMNTEAFF
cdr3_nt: TGTGCCAGCAGCTCAAAGGCAGGAATGAACACTGAAGCTTTCTTT

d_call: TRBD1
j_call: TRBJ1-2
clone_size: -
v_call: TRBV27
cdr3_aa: CASSSGTGLYGYTF
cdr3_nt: TGTGCCAGCAGTTCCGGGACAGGTCTCTATGGCTACACCTTC

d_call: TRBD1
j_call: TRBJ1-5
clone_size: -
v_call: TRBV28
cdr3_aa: CASTRQGEGGQPQHF
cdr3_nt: TGTGCCAGCACGAGACAGGGGGAAGGAGGTCAGCCCCAGCATTTT

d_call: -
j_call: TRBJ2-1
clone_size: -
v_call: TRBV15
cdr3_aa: CATSRQGGEQFF
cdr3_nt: TGTGCCACCAGCAGACAGGGGGGTGAGCAGTTCTTC

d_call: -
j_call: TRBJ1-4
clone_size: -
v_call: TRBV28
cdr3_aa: CASSFAQGMGQWEKLFF
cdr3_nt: TGTGCCAGCAGTTTCGCTCAGGGTATGGGACAATGGGAAAAACTGTTTTTT

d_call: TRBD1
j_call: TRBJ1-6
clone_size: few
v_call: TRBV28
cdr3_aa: CASSLGDRDSPLHF
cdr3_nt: TGTGCCAGCAGTTTAGGAGACAGGGATTCACCCCTCCACTTT

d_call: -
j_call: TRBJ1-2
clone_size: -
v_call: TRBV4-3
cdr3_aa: CASSQDEGANYGYTF
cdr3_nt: TGCGCCAGCAGCCAAGATGAGGGTGCTAACTATGGCTACACCTTC

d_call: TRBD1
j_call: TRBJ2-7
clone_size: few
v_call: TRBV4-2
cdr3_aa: CASTQRGQGDEQYF
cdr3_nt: TGTGCCAGCACCCAAAGGGGACAGGGTGACGAGCAGTACTTC

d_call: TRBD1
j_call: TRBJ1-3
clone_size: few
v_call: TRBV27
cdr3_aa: CASSRDRGNTIYF
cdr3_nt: TGTGCCAGCAGTCGGGACAGGGGAAACACCATATATTTT

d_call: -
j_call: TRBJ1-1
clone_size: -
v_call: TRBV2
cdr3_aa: CASSEGSWRTEAFF
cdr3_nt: TGTGCCAGCAGTGAAGGATCCTGGAGAACTGAAGCTTTCTTT

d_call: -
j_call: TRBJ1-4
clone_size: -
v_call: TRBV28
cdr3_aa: CASRLDTGDNEKLFF
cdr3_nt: TGTGCCAGCAGACTTGATACAGGAGACAATGAAAAACTGTTTTTT

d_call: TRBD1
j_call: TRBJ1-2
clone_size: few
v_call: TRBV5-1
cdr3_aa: CASSLQGEDYGYTF
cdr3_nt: TGCGCCAGCAGCTTACAGGGGGAAGACTATGGCTACACCTTC

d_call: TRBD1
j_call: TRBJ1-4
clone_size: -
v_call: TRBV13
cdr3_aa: CASSPRTGSEKLFF
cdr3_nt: TGTGCCAGCAGCCCACGGACAGGGAGTGAAAAACTGTTTTTT

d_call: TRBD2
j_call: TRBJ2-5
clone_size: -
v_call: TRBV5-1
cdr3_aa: CASSLLAGGPAETQYF
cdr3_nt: TGCGCCAGCAGCTTATTAGCGGGAGGGCCGGCGGAGACCCAGTACTTC

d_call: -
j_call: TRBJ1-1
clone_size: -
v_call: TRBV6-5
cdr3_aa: CASSTRGASATEAFF
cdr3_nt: TGTGCCAGCTCAACCCGGGGGGCTTCAGCCACTGAAGCTTTCTTT

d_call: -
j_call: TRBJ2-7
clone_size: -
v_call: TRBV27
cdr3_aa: CASGFASDYEQYF
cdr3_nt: TGTGCCAGCGGTTTTGCTAGCGACTACGAGCAGTACTTC

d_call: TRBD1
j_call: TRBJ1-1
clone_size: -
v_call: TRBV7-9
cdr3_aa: CASSRKGQGAFTEAFF
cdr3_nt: TGTGCCAGCAGTCGGAAGGGACAGGGGGCTTTCACTGAAGCTTTCTTT

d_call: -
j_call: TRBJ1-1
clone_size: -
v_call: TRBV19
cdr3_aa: CASSISGGALTEAFF
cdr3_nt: TGTGCCAGTAGTATATCGGGGGGGGCTTTAACTGAAGCTTTCTTT

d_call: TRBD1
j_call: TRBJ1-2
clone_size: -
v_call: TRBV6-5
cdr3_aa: CASSRTGGSYGYTF
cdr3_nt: TGTGCCAGCAGCAGGACAGGGGGTAGTTATGGCTACACCTTC

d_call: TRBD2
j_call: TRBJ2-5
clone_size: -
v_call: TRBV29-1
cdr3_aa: CSGESPGLLAQYF
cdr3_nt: TGCAGCGGCGAATCACCGGGACTACTGGCCCAGTACTTC

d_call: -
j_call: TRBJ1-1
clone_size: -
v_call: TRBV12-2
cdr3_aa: CASRLALGRTNTEAFF
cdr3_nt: TGTGCAAGTCGCTTAGCGTTGGGCAGAACGAACACTGAAGCTTTCTTT

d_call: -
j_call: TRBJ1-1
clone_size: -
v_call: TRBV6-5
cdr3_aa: CASSPLYAPGGAFF
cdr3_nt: TGTGCCAGCAGTCCCTTATACGCCCCGGGAGGAGCTTTCTTT

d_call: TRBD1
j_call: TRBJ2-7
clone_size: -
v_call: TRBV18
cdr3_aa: CASSLDRREQYF
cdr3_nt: TGTGCCAGCTCCCTGGACAGGCGGGAGCAGTACTTC

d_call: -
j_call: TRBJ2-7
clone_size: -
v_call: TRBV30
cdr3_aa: CAWSARTRDSLTSYEQYF
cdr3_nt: TGTGCCTGGAGTGCCCGCACGCGGGACAGCCTAACCTCCTACGAGCAGTACTTC

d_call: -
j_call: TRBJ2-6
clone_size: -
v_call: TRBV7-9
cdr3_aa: CASSLELQGFRSGANVLTF
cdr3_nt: TGTGCCAGCAGCTTAGAACTACAGGGTTTTAGGTCTGGGGCCAACGTCCTGACTTTC

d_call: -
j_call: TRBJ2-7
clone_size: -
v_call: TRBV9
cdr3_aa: CASSPRQDSYEQYF
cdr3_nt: TGTGCCAGCAGCCCACGACAGGACTCCTACGAGCAGTACTTC

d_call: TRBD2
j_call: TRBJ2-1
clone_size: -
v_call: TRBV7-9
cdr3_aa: CSSSRLAGEQFF
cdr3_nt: TGTTCCAGCAGTCGCCTAGCGGGGGAGCAGTTCTTC

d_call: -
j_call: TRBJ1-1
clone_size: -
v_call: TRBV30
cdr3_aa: CAGRDLNTEAFF
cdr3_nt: TGTGCCGGCAGGGATCTGAACACTGAAGCTTTCTTT

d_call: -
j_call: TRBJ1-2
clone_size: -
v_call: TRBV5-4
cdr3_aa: CASSAPGNLYGYTF
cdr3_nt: TGTGCCAGCAGCGCGCCCGGGAACCTCTATGGCTACACCTTC

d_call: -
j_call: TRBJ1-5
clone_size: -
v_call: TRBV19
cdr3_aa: CASQGSYENQPQHF
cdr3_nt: TGTGCCAGCCAGGGTTCTTACGAAAATCAGCCCCAGCATTTT

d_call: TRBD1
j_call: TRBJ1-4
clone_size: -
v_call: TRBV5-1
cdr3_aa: CASSEGTDTLNEKLFF
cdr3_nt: TGCGCCAGCAGCGAAGGGACAGATACTCTTAATGAAAAACTGTTTTTT

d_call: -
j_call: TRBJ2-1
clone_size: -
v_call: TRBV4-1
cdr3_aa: CASSQAQGNEQFF
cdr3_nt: TGCGCCAGCAGCCAAGCTCAGGGCAATGAGCAGTTCTTC

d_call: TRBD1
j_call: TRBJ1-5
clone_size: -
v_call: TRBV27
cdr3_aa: CASSPRTGVSNQPQHF
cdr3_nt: TGTGCCAGCAGTCCTAGGACAGGGGTGAGCAATCAGCCCCAGCATTTT